Shown below are 4 T cell receptor beta chains from a single sample sequenced in a study of blood T cell repertoires in COVID-19. TCRdb's copy holds only in-frame clones and misses some; the assay was immunoSEQ multiplex PCR. The sample includes nearly 350,000 clones, roughly 89% of them seen just once. Sequencing input: peripheral blood. These receptors were obtained from a woman aged 18-30 years who had recovered from COVID-19.

V and J are TRBV5-1 and TRBJ1-2; D remains unclear. This CDR3 spans 13 amino acids. Germline V gene data show CDR1 as SGHRS and CDR2 as YFSETQ. V gave up 1 base and J gave up 3 bases, with 7 bases separating them. CDR3 nucleotides: TGCGCCAGCAGCTTGCTAACAGACTATGGCTACACCTTC. It codes for CASSLLTDYGYTF.

This clone was observed once. J is TRBJ2-7 and V is TRBV21-1; TRBD2 was called by the table and not checked on the DNA. TRBV21-1 is marked as a pseudogene. The CDR3 has 15 residues. CDR3 in DNA: TGTGCCAGCAGACCGGTTAGGGCGGGAGCGGGTGAGCAGTACGTC. It translates to CASRPVRAGAGEQYV.

About this clone: Other DNA sequences from this sample encode an identical CDR3 as well. This chain joins TRBV5-1 and TRBJ2-2, with D uncertain. Trimming stripped 1 base from V and 0 bases from J, with 4 bases between. Per germline, CDR1 SGHRS and CDR2 YFSETQ. The CDR3 extends over 14 amino acids. The CDR3 sequence is CASSLLANTGELFF. The CDR3 DNA follows: TGCGCCAGCAGCTTGCTAGCGAACACCGGGGAGCTGTTTTTT.

This chain joins TRBV5-8 and TRBJ1-6; D may be TRBD1 (5 bases). This CDR3 region has 14 residues. The V end lost 4 bases, the J end lost 7 bases, and 12 bases lay between the germline ends. The V gene's germline CDR1 is SGHTS and CDR2 YDEGEE. The CDR3 DNA is TGTGCCAGCAGCCGGGGGGAGGGGAATTCACCCCTCCACTTT. This gives the protein CASSRGEGNSPLHF.